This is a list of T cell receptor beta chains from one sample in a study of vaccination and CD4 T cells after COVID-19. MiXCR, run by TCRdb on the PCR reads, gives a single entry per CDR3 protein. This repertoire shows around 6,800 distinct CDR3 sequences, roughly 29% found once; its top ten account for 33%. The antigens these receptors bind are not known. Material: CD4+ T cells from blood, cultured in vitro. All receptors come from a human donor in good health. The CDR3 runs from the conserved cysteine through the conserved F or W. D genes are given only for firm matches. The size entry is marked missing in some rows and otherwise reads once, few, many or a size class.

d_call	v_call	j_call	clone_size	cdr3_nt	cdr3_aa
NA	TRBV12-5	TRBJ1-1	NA	TGTGCTAGTGGCCCTCAGGGGAACACTGAAGCTTTCTTT	CASGPQGNTEAFF
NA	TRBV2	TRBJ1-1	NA	TGTGCCAGCAGTCCTGGGTGGGGATCCGCTGAAGCTTTCTTT	CASSPGWGSAEAFF
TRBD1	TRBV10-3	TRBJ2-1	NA	TGTGCCATCAGTATCCGGGACAGGGCCGGGGATGAGCAGTTCTTC	CAISIRDRAGDEQFF
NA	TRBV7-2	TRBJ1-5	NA	TGTGCCAGCAGCTTCAAGGGCGGGGATCAGCCCCAGCATTTT	CASSFKGGDQPQHF
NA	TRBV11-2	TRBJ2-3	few	TGTGCCAGCCGCTCCGGGGATACGCAGTATTTT	CASRSGDTQYF
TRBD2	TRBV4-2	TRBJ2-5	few	TGTGCCAGCAGCCAAGATCGCGGGGGCCAAGAGACCCAGTACTTC	CASSQDRGGQETQYF
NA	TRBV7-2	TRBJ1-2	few	TGTGCCAGCAGCTTGGCAGGGGTGGGTGGCTACACCTTC	CASSLAGVGGYTF
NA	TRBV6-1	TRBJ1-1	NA	TGTGCCAGCAGTGAAGGGAACACTGAAGCTTTCTTT	CASSEGNTEAFF
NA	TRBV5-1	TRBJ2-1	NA	TGCGCCAGCAGCTTGGTAGGGGTAGGCAATGAGCAGTTCTTC	CASSLVGVGNEQFF
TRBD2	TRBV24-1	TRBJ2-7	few	TGTGCCACCGGAGGACTAGCGGTCTCCTGCGAGCAGTACTTC	CATGGLAVSCEQYF
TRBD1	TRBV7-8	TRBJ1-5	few	TGTGCCAGCAGCCAGGGACAGACATATAGCAATCAGCCCCAGCATTTT	CASSQGQTYSNQPQHF
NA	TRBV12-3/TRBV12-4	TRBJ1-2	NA	TGTGCCAGCAGTTTGCAGGGCATAGGCTACACCTTC	CASSLQGIGYTF
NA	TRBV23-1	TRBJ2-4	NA	TGCGGGTGGGGGTTAGCCAAAAACATTCAGTACTTC	CGWGLAKNIQYF
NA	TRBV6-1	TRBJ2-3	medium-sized	TGTGCCAGCAGTGGAAGTGCCACAGATACGCAGTATTTT	CASSGSATDTQYF
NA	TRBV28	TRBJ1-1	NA	TGTGCCAGCATCTCTTATCGGGGCACTAACACTGAAGCTTTCTTT	CASISYRGTNTEAFF
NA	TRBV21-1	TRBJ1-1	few	TGTGCCAGCAGCAAAGGCGCGGAAATGAACACTGAAGCTTTCTTT	CASSKGAEMNTEAFF
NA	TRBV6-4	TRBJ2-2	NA	TGTGCCAGCCAGAGAGCTTCTACCGGGGAGCTGTTTTTT	CASQRASTGELFF
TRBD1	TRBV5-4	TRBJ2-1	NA	TGTGCCAGCAGCACGGACAGGGCGAATGAGCAGTTCTTC	CASSTDRANEQFF
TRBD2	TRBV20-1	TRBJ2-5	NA	TGCAGTGCTAAGACTAGCGGGGAGACCCAGTACTTC	CSAKTSGETQYF
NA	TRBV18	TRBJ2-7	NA	TGTGCCAGCTCACCAGGTCTTTCCTACGAGCAGTACTTC	CASSPGLSYEQYF
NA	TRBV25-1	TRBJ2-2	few	TGTGCCAGCAGTGAAGGGACACACACCGGGGAGCTGTTTTTT	CASSEGTHTGELFF
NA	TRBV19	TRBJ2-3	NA	TGTGCCAGTACTCACGTAGGCGGACCGACAGATACGCAGTATTTT	CASTHVGGPTDTQYF
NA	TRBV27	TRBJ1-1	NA	TGTGCCAGCAGTTTCCGAGACCTTTCTGAAGCTTTCTTT	CASSFRDLSEAFF
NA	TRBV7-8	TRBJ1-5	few	TGTGCCAGCAGCCGGGACCTCAATCAGCCCCAGCATTTT	CASSRDLNQPQHF
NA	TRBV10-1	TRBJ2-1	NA	TGCGCCAGCAGTGGGGGGGTGGGGGTCTACAATGAGCAGTTCTTC	CASSGGVGVYNEQFF
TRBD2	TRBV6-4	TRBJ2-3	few	TGTGCCAGCAGTGGACTAGCGGGGGGGGATACGCAGTATTTT	CASSGLAGGDTQYF
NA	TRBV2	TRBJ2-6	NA	TGTGCCAGCAGTGAGGTGAAAGGGCGCTCTGGGGCCAACGTCCTGACTTTC	CASSEVKGRSGANVLTF
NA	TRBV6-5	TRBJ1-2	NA	TGTGCCAGCAGTTATCTGGGCAGCCTCTATGGCTACACCTTC	CASSYLGSLYGYTF
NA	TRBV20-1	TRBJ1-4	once	TGCAGTGCTAGAGATTATGATTATGCGGGAAAACTGTTTTTT	CSARDYDYAGKLFF
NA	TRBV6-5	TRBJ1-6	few	TGTGCCAGCAGTTACCTGGCGCTAAATTCACCCCTCCACTTT	CASSYLALNSPLHF
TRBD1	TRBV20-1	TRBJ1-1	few	TGCAGTGCTAAAGGAGGAACGGACAGGGGGATAGCTTTCTTT	CSAKGGTDRGIAFF
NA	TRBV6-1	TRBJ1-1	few	TGTGCCAGCAGGACACTTACGGGGGGGAACACTGAAGCTTTCTTT	CASRTLTGGNTEAFF
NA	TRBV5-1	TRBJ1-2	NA	TGCGCCAGCAGCTTGAGCAACTATGGCTACACCTTC	CASSLSNYGYTF
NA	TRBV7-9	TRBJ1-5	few	TGTGCCAGCAGCACTAACGCCACGTTCCACGGCAGCCTCGGGGAGCCCCAGCATTTT	CASSTNATFHGSLGEPQHF
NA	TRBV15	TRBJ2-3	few	TGTGCCACCCGCCATAGCACAGATACGCAGTATTTT	CATRHSTDTQYF
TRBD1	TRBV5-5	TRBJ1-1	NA	TGTGCCAGCAGCCACCAGGGGGCCCGTGGTTTCTTT	CASSHQGARGFF
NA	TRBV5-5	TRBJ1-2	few	TGTGCCAGCAGCTTGGAATGGACAAACTATGGCTACACCTTC	CASSLEWTNYGYTF
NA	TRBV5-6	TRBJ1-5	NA	TGTGCCAGCAGCAAGGGACGGCCGAGCGTTGGACCCCAGCATTTT	CASSKGRPSVGPQHF
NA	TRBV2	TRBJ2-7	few	TGTGCCAGCAGTAAGGTAGAGGAGCAGTACTTC	CASSKVEEQYF
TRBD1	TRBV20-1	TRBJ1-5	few	TGCAGTGCTGGAGGACAGGGCAGCAATCAGCCCCAGCATTTT	CSAGGQGSNQPQHF
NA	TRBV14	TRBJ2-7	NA	TGTGCCAGCAAGTGGGGGGCGGGATACGAGCAGTACTTC	CASKWGAGYEQYF
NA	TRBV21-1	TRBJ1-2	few	TGTGCCAGCAGCATCGGGGAAGCTAACTATGGCTACACCTTC	CASSIGEANYGYTF
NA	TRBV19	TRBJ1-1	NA	TGTGCCAGTGGAAAGAACACTGAAGCTTTCTTT	CASGKNTEAFF
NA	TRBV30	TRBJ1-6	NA	TGTGCCTGGACCCCGGGGAGTTCACCCCTCCACTTT	CAWTPGSSPLHF
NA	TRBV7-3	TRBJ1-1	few	TGTGCCAGCAGCCCGACGGTGAACACTGAAGCTTTCTTT	CASSPTVNTEAFF
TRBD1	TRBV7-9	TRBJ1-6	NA	TGTGCCAGCAGCCCACAGGGGAATAATTCACCCCTCCACTTT	CASSPQGNNSPLHF
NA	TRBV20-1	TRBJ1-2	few	TGCAGTGCTTCGGACCTCGATGGCTACACCTTC	CSASDLDGYTF
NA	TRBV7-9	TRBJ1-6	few	TGTGCCAGCAGCTTAACCGGGACGGGCAATAATTCACCCCTCCACTTT	CASSLTGTGNNSPLHF
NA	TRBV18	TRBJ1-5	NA	TGTGCCAGCTCACCACCGGCTGGGGGCGAGCCCCAGCATTTT	CASSPPAGGEPQHF
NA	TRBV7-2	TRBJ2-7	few	TGTGCCAGCAGCCAAAGTAGGGGGTACGAGCAGTACTTC	CASSQSRGYEQYF
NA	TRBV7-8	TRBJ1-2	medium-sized	TGTGCCAGCAGCTTAGGAGAACCCGCGGGGAGCTACACCTTC	CASSLGEPAGSYTF
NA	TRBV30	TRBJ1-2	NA	TGTGCCTGGACAGAAGCCTATGGCTACACCTTC	CAWTEAYGYTF